This TCR beta chain was recovered during a study of blood T cell repertoires in COVID-19 (dated by TCRdb to about 2020). Turning to the overall study: Collaborator samples came from the United States, Italy and Spain and covered acute and convalescent phases of COVID-19. The material from the prospective study consisted of cDNA or gDNA derived from T cells, B-cell-depleted T cells, or PBMCs. Subjects who had been exposed to COVID-19, were actively infected with it, or had recovered from it provided the deeply sampled blood TCRbeta repertoires that made up the dataset. The repertoires were made available in a free public database intended to serve as a resource for research on the immune response to SARS-CoV-2. Samples were obtained from the ongoing ImmuneRACE study (first 160 participants) and from 1,254 subjects provided by 6 global collaborators. A de-identified subject ID, COVID-19 status, age in years and sex were almost always included in the sample metadata. Where available, HLA class I and class II types were taken from metadata supplied by the sample provider and were not determined by assay-based typing.

Whole blood was collected in K2EDTA tubes by collaborating institutions according to the institutions' own protocols. For TCRbeta analysis, collaborators shipped samples in one of three forms: frozen whole blood, isolated PBMCs, or DNA extracted from either of those sample types. Paper-wide results and their limitations: Clinical and demographic metadata were provided uncurated, with the amount varying by source and participant.

As to this clone: Its antigen remains undetermined. No quality values exist for individual bases; no much larger clone is one base distant.

V and J lose 4 bases and 0 bases, and a span of 11 bases separates them. The CDR3 has 15 amino acids, counting the end cysteine and phenylalanine. This entry keeps only the CDR3 DNA: 45 bases, framed from base 1. Taken from the germline V gene, the CDR1 and CDR2 loops are SGHRS and YFSETQ. The immunoSEQ Assay, a bias-controlled multiplex PCR, was used to amplify TCRbeta CDR3 regions from genomic DNA. In the original analysis: The number of nucleated cells in each sample was estimated from the amplification of reference gene primers within the assay. To quantify the absolute abundance of each unique TCRbeta CDR3 rearrangement, sequence reads were collapsed and filtered. For each sample, productive Simpson clonality was calculated as the square root of Simpson's diversity index over productive rearrangements. Here the immuneACCESS table is served through TCRdb, limited to in-frame sequences with V and J called. Missing clones are a known gap in these copies; in checked studies unresolved V genes cover under half, and the rest lacks a known reason. That table furnishes V, J and clone size, whereas the DNA furnished D and trimming. A total of tens of thousands of clones appear in this sample, about 84% of them only once. The ten largest account for about 15% of the sample.

The clonotype originates from a woman in her seventies with acute or convalescent COVID-19. The chain is assembled from TRBV5-1 and TRBJ1-3; confidence is insufficient to name the D gene. Material for sequencing was peripheral blood. The CDR3 corresponds to CASSPEGFSGNTIYF. The DNA sequence follows: TGCGCCAGCAGCCCCGAGGGATTCTCTGGAAACACCATATATTTT.